This T cell receptor (beta chain) was sequenced in a study of T cells in Graves' hyperthyroidism and ophthalmopathy. Study-wide points: Ophthalmopathy, which appeared later, was predicted by the model a median about 6 months before onset.

This CDR3 contains 14 residues. Trimming removed 6 bases from V and 0 bases from J, with 11 bases in between. Germline CDR1 is SEHNR and CDR2 is FQNEAQ (reference sequence). Amplification yielded TCR beta CDR3 regions, with RNA transcripts as the source. RT-PCR in the first round (using the HTBI primer set) targeted the TCR CDR3. One entry per CDR3 protein results from TCRdb running MiXCR on the multiplex PCR reads. The data contain about 610,000 distinct CDR3 sequences, more than 15% of them singletons. Only a few counts were recorded for this clonotype. What it recognizes is unknown. The sequenced sample was blood. V is TRBV7-9 and J is TRBJ2-5; D ambiguous. The receptor comes from a woman between 35 and 50 years old with Graves' ophthalmopathy. The CDR3 loop is CASRPWTDQETQYF. The CDR3 nucleotides read TGTGCCAGCAGGCCCTGGACCGACCAAGAGACCCAGTACTTC.